This T cell receptor beta chain emerged from a study of Graves' ophthalmopathy and Graves' hyperthyroidism. Across the study: Where ophthalmopathy was absent within 18 months of follow-up, hyperthyroidism was stable. The study, taken as a whole, reports: Most thyroid clonotypes with frequency above 0.001 were detected in blood too. As the model predicted ophthalmopathy progression, it achieved a sensitivity of about 71% and a specificity of about 72%.

The diagnostic workup employed clinical symptoms, serum thyroxine, TRAb, thyroid ultrasound and orbital computed tomography. A remark on this clonotype: Its antigen remains unidentified.

RNA transcripts yielded amplified TCR beta CDR3 regions. Second-round multiplex PCR followed a first-round RT-PCR using HTBI primers. TCRdb re-analysed the multiplex PCR reads in MiXCR, keeping a single row per CDR3 protein. There are about 550,000 distinct CDR3 sequences in the sample; under 40% occur only once, and about 4% lies in the top ten. The length of the CDR3 is 15 residues. Looked up from germline, CDR1 is LGHDT and CDR2 is YNNKEL (reference sequence). Trimming took off 1 base at V and 4 bases at J, with 13 bases between the two ends. This sequence joins TRBV3-1 and TRBJ1-1; D unclear. The receptor was isolated from an adult man with Graves' hyperthyroidism. The sample taken for sequencing was peripheral blood or thyroid tissue (not recorded which). Here the CDR3 reads CASSQVVAWGTEAFF. In nucleotides, the CDR3 is TGTGCCAGCAGCCAAGTAGTGGCTTGGGGCACTGAAGCTTTCTTT.